Listed here are 10 T cell receptor beta chains from one sample, sequenced in a study of CD8+ T cells in alopecia areata. Documented treatment: oral pan-JAK inhibitor, 5-10 mg twice daily. Sequencing templates came from extracted RNA that was reverse transcribed into cDNA. Clones were read by immunoSEQ multiplex PCR, and TCRdb kept only the in-frame ones, dropping some. The sample yields 150,000 to 250,000 clones, roughly 60% seen once. The material sequenced was CD4+ T cells sorted from blood, taken at week 24, from a patient treated with tofacitinib. The receptors originated from a human donor with alopecia areata.

The chain is built from TRBV29-1 and TRBJ2-7; 13 nucleotides line up with TRBD2. There are 18 residues in the CDR3. The ends lost 1 base at V and 6 bases at J; junction bases unmatched: 15. Looked up from germline, CDR1 is SQVTM and CDR2 is ANQGSEA. This CDR3 reads CSVEGTSGSAELAFEQYF. CDR3 sequence (DNA): TGCAGCGTTGAAGGGACTAGCGGGAGCGCTGAGCTTGCATTCGAGCAGTACTTC.

The chain recombines TRBV7-2 with TRBJ1-1, with 8 bases matching TRBD1. The germline CDR1 and CDR2 sequences are SGHTA and FQGNSA. The V gene end was trimmed by 3 bases and the J gene end by 4 bases; junction bases not matched to a gene: 13. The CDR3 covers 17 residues. The CDR3 region has the DNA TGTGCCAGCAGCTTCCCCCTTGGGGGGCAGGGGGCCACTGAAGCTTTCTTT. This sequence encodes CASSFPLGGQGATEAFF.

This clone was detected ten times or more. The chain has TRBV5-8 and TRBJ2-3; weak D call: TRBD2 (5 bases). There are 14 residues in the CDR3. Trimming cost V 2 bases and J 0 bases, with 7 bases left between them. CDR1 SGHTS and CDR2 YDEGEE come from the germline V gene. CDR3 protein: CASSFPGSTDTQYF. In DNA form, the CDR3 reads TGTGCCAGCAGCTTTCCGGGGAGCACAGATACGCAGTATTTT.

The chain combines TRBV29-1 with TRBJ2-1; possible D gene TRBD1, 5 bases. Trimming left V 1 base short and J 15 bases short, with 13 bases between. The germline gives CDR1 SQVTM, CDR2 ANQGSEA. This CDR3 has 11 residues. CDR3 sequence reads: CSVEGAGPLFF. CDR3 DNA sequence: TGCAGCGTTGAAGGTGCAGGGCCCCTGTTCTTC.

The CDR3 DNA reads TGCGCCAGCAGCTTGGTTTCGACAGCGGGCGGGGAGCTGTTTTTT. Amino acid sequence: CASSLVSTAGGELFF. V gene TRBV5-1 combines with J gene TRBJ2-2, with TRBD2 as a possible D gene (6 bases). Germline CDR1 is SGHRS and CDR2 is YFSETQ. The CDR3 consists of 15 residues. V lost 0 bases to trimming and J lost 7 bases, with 13 bases between them.

The J gene is TRBJ2-2, the V gene TRBV30; D remains ambiguous. Deletions cut 3 bases from V and 2 bases from J, with 7 bases between. CDR3 length: 13 amino acids. From germline, CDR1 is GTSNPN and CDR2 SVGIG (reference sequence). CDR3 bases: TGTGCCTGGAGATTAGGAAACACCGGGGAGCTGTTTTTT. Its protein is CAWRLGNTGELFF.

A few counts support this clone. The gene calls are TRBV10-3 and TRBJ1-1, with unresolved D. The CDR3 covers 13 residues. The V and J ends lost 4 bases and 1 base respectively, with 7 bases between them. The germline CDR1 and CDR2 sequences are ENHRY and SYGVKD. The CDR3 bases are TGTGCCATCAGTGGGGGAGGGAACACTGAAGCTTTCTTT. This codes for CAISGGGNTEAFF.

The chain recombines TRBV2 with TRBJ2-5, with D maybe TRBD2 (6 bases). The CDR3 has 13 amino acids. Trimming took off 4 bases at V and 5 bases at J, with 11 bases between the two ends. Germline V CDR1 and CDR2: SNHLY, FYNNEI. CDR3 DNA sequence: TGTGCCAGCAGTGGGGGGGTTCGGGAGACCCAGTACTTC. Its translation is CASSGGVRETQYF.

The gene calls are TRBV27 and TRBJ2-7; D is perhaps TRBD2 (7 bases). Germline V lookup: CDR1 MNHEY, CDR2 SMNVEV (reference sequence). The CDR3 sequence is 15 residues long. Between the trimmed V and J ends, which lost 6 bases and 5 bases, there was a span of 20 bases. Here the CDR3 reads CASSYYGRGGNEQYF. CDR3 DNA: TGTGCCAGCAGCTATTACGGCAGGGGAGGGAACGAGCAGTACTTC.

In DNA, the CDR3 is TGCGCCAGCAGCCTGGGGGACGACTCCTACGAGCAGTACTTC. Its translation: CASSLGDDSYEQYF. This rearrangement joins TRBV5-1 to TRBJ2-7; D possibly matches TRBD1 or TRBD2 (5 bases each). The CDR3 loop spans 14 amino acids. Germline CDR1 SGHRS, CDR2 YFSETQ. V shed 4 bases and J shed 0 bases, with 11 bases lying between them.